The source of this TCR beta chain is a study of shared clonotypes between healthy human individuals. Points from the study as a whole: The naive CD4 repertoires of a few donors were compared, and approximately 5% of clonotypes were shared. Rarefaction showed that sequencing of sorted subsets was incomplete (despite large depth).

For sorted subsets, approximately 180 ng DNA per replicate equaled some 27,000 T cell genomes. Assay: immunoSEQ multiplex PCR; the TCRdb copy retains only in-frame clones and omits some. This sample has about 2.1 million clones, with just under 95% found just once. V was trimmed by 7 bases and J by 5 bases, leaving 8 bases between them. In germline, CDR1 is MRHNA, CDR2 SNTAGT. The CDR3 sequence is 12 residues long. A single count supports this clone. Antigen specificity is unknown. CD45RO-negative cells were positively selected for CCR7, leaving out terminally differentiated effector memory CD45RA+ cells.

The rearrangement links TRBV6-4 to TRBJ2-2; D call uncertain. The clonotype was recovered from a man in his late teens or twenties in good health. Some clones in this sample may be carry-over from other donors' samples. The specimen sequenced was naive CD8+ T cells from PBMCs. DNA for the CDR3: TGTGCCAGCACGGGCGGAACCGGGGAGCTGTTTTTT. It yields the protein CASTGGTGELFF.